Below are 26 T cell receptor beta chains sequenced from a single sample in a study of blood T cell repertoires in COVID-19. The data were produced by immunoSEQ multiplex PCR, yet TCRdb's version contains in-frame clones alone and is incomplete. The table records approximately 260,000 clones, around 83% of them present only once. The specimen sequenced was peripheral blood. The source of these receptors is a man between 18 and 29 years old with active or convalescent COVID-19.

CDR3 bases: TGTGCCAGCAGCTTAGCGAGGGACAGGGGGAACACCATATATTTT. Translated, it gives CASSLARDRGNTIYF. V and J are TRBV7-8 and TRBJ1-3; 11 bases fit TRBD1. J lost 7 bases, V lost 0 bases, and 2 bases had no gene match. This CDR3 is 15 amino acids long. CDR1 and CDR2 (germline): SGHVS, FQNEAQ. Together with reference TRBV7-8 and TRBJ1-3, the CDR3 gives the full variable domain: GAGVSQSPRYKVAKRGQDVALRCDPISGHVSLFWYQQALGQGPEFLTYFQNEAQLDKSGLPSDRFFAERPEGSVSTLKIQRTQQEDSAVYLCASSLARDRGNTIYFGEGSWLTVV.

This rearrangement joins TRBV5-1 to TRBJ2-3, with TRBD1 identical over 9 bases. The CDR3 extends over 16 amino acids. The J segment lost 5 bases and the V segment lost 4 bases, leaving 11 bases of the junction unmatched. Germline CDR1 reads SGHRS; CDR2 reads YFSETQ. DNA for the CDR3: TGCGCCAGCAGCCCGGACGGGACAGGGATCCGAGATACGCAGTATTTT. It translates to CASSPDGTGIRDTQYF.

The chain is built from TRBV7-8 and TRBJ1-5; D is uncertain. The CDR3 covers 14 residues. V was clipped by 5 bases and J by 0 bases, with 8 bases between them. Germline lookup yields CDR1 SGHVS and CDR2 FQNEAQ. This CDR3 reads CASSLIDSNQPQHF. In nucleotides, the CDR3 is TGTGCCAGCAGCCTGATAGATAGCAATCAGCCCCAGCATTTT.

This clone has only one observation. The V call is TRBV7-3, the J call TRBJ2-3; 10 bases agree with TRBD2. This CDR3 is 17 amino acids long. The germline V gene encodes CDR1 SGHTA and CDR2 FQGTGA. J gave up 5 bases and V 1 base, and 9 bases lay outside the gene matches. CDR3 amino acids: CASSLSRLAGVGDTQYF. In DNA form, the CDR3 reads TGTGCCAGCAGCTTAAGTCGGCTAGCGGGGGTGGGAGATACGCAGTATTTT.

The J gene is TRBJ1-2, the V gene TRBV12-3 or TRBV12-4; D is unresolved. The germline V and J ends were trimmed by 5 bases and 8 bases, with 15 bases remaining between them. This CDR3 has 13 amino acids. The CDR3 protein is CASSTNPGRGYTF. For the CDR3, the DNA is TGTGCCAGCAGTACTAACCCGGGGAGGGGCTACACCTTC.

This clone has only one observation. V and J are TRBV28 and TRBJ2-2; perhaps TRBD2 as D (6 bases). V lost 4 bases to trimming and J lost 6 bases, with 15 bases between them. Germline CDR1 and CDR2: MDHEN and SYDVKM. The CDR3 covers 15 residues. The CDR3 reads CASSSSWGGAGELFF. DNA for the CDR3: TGTGCCAGCAGTTCCTCCTGGGGCGGGGCCGGGGAGCTGTTTTTT.

This chain uses TRBV28 with TRBJ1-4, with 8 bases matching TRBD1. CDR1 is MDHEN, CDR2 SYDVKM, per germline. The CDR3 totals 13 residues. Trimming at V came to 3 bases and at J to 7 bases, leaving 1 base not matched to a gene. This chain's CDR3 is CASSFGQGEKLFF. The DNA of the CDR3 is TGTGCCAGCAGTTTCGGACAGGGTGAAAAACTGTTTTTT.

This clone was found once. The rearrangement joins TRBV24-1 to TRBJ2-5, with a possible D match to TRBD1 (7 bases). V was pared by 3 bases and J by 5 bases, with 12 bases between. The length of the CDR3 is 14 residues. The germline V gene has CDR1 KGHDR and CDR2 SFDVKD. CDR3 sequence reads: CATSDAQGRETQYF. DNA of the CDR3: TGTGCCACCAGTGATGCACAGGGGAGGGAGACCCAGTACTTC.

The chain couples TRBV7-9 to TRBJ1-1, with D tentatively TRBD1 (6 bases). The CDR3 runs to 13 residues. V lost 4 bases and J lost 1, with 7 bases in between. CDR1 is SEHNR and CDR2 is FQNEAQ in the germline V gene (reference sequence). The CDR3 sequence is CASSWTANTEAFF. As DNA, the CDR3 is TGTGCCAGCAGCTGGACAGCGAACACTGAAGCTTTCTTT.

The gene calls are TRBV7-2 and TRBJ2-7; D is perhaps TRBD1 (5 bases). Germline V CDR1 and CDR2: SGHTA, FQGNSA. With 5 bases removed from V and 3 bases from J, the gap between germline ends came to 14 bases. This CDR3 region has 14 residues. The DNA for the CDR3 is TGTGCCAGCAGCCTACAGGCCCTCAACTACGAGCAGTACTTC. Translation gives CASSLQALNYEQYF. Complete variable domain (other parts from reference TRBV7-2 and TRBJ2-7): GAGVSQSPSNKVTEKGKDVELRCDPISGHTALYWYRQSLGQGLEFLIYFQGNSAPDKSGLPSDRFSAERTGGSVSTLTIQRTQQEDSAVYLCASSLQALNYEQYFGPGTRLTVT.

The V call is TRBV14, the J call TRBJ1-3; D is undetermined. CDR3 length: 18 residues. With 0 bases removed from V and 0 bases from J, the gap between germline ends came to 15 bases. In germline, CDR1 is SGHDN, CDR2 FVKESK. CDR3 in amino acids: CASSQDQPRRNSGNTIYF. CDR3 DNA: TGTGCCAGCAGCCAAGACCAACCTCGGAGGAACTCTGGAAACACCATATATTTT.

The rearrangement uses TRBV11-2 and TRBJ2-3; 8 positions match TRBD2. Trimming took 5 bases from V and 5 from J; bases not matched to a gene: 6. The CDR3 consists of 14 residues. Germline V gene sequence: CDR1 SGHAT, CDR2 FQNNGV. The CDR3 DNA reads as TGTGCCAGCAGCCGGACTAGCAGGTTAGATACGCAGTATTTT. Translated, it gives CASSRTSRLDTQYF.

V usage is TRBV6-5 and J usage is TRBJ1-6; a possible D gene is TRBD1 (5 bases). The CDR3 has 14 residues. Trimming removed 8 bases from V and 10 bases from J, with 18 bases in between. Germline values: CDR1 MNHEY, CDR2 SVGAGI. CDR3 protein: CASGARGAGSPLHF. DNA of the CDR3: TGTGCCAGCGGGGCTCGAGGTGCGGGGTCACCCCTCCACTTT.

The genes are TRBV19 and TRBJ1-1; no clear D gene. CDR3 length equals 14 residues. Germline V CDR1 and CDR2: LNHDA, SQIVND (reference sequence). V lost 7 bases and J 12 bases, leaving 24 bases between the germline ends. The CDR3, as DNA: TGTGCCAGTACCCCAGCGGAGCCCATTTCTGGGACTTTCTTT. It encodes CASTPAEPISGTFF.

The chain has TRBV5-1 and TRBJ1-2; 7 positions match TRBD1. From germline, CDR1 is SGHRS and CDR2 YFSETQ. The J segment lost 4 bases and the V segment lost 4 bases, leaving 7 bases of the junction unmatched. The CDR3 has 14 residues. CDR3 amino acids: CASSRGEGAYGYTF. CDR3 coding DNA: TGCGCCAGCAGCCGCGGAGAGGGGGCCTATGGCTACACCTTC.

This clone was recorded once. V usage is TRBV30 and J usage is TRBJ2-5, with a possible D match to TRBD2 (5 bases). Germline V gene data show CDR1 as GTSNPN and CDR2 as SVGIG (reference sequence). V lost 7 bases and J lost 7, with 22 bases in between. The CDR3 is 14 amino acids. As DNA, the CDR3 is TGTGCCTCTTACCCCGGACCGGGAAGCGGGACCCAGTACTTC. This sequence encodes CASYPGPGSGTQYF.

The chain uses TRBV9 and TRBJ2-7; TRBD1 aligns across 7 bases. This CDR3 is 14 amino acids long. V shed 4 bases, J shed 0 bases, and the junction held 4 bases outside the gene matches. The germline V gene has CDR1 SGDLS and CDR2 YYNGEE. The CDR3 loop reads CASSLGGFSYEQYF. Here the CDR3 DNA reads TGTGCCAGCAGCCTAGGGGGCTTCTCCTACGAGCAGTACTTC.

CDR3 coding DNA: TGTGCCAGCAGTTACTCCCGAACAGATGATGGCTACACCTTC. It translates to CASSYSRTDDGYTF. The chain couples TRBV6-2 or TRBV6-3 to TRBJ1-2; D remains ambiguous. This CDR3 region has 14 residues. V lost 0 bases, J lost 6 bases, and 11 bases lay in between. The germline gives CDR1 MNHEY, CDR2 SVGEGT.

J is TRBJ1-3 and V is TRBV6-2 or TRBV6-3; tentative D call: TRBD1 (5 bases). The germline CDR1 and CDR2 sequences are MNHEY and SVGEGT. This CDR3 has 14 residues. V was clipped by 4 bases and J by 3 bases, with 10 bases between them. The CDR3 here is CASSLWGDGNTIYF. DNA of the CDR3: TGTGCCAGCAGTTTGTGGGGCGATGGAAACACCATATATTTT.

In its sample, this clone was seen once. The rearrangement uses TRBV27 and TRBJ2-7; tentative D call: TRBD1 (5 bases). V shed 8 bases and J shed 5 bases, with 22 bases lying between them. The germline V gene has CDR1 MNHEY and CDR2 SMNVEV (reference sequence). There are 15 residues in the CDR3. The CDR3 here is CASGSLLGRVNEQYF. CDR3 coding DNA: TGTGCCAGCGGCTCCCTCCTAGGCAGGGTGAACGAGCAGTACTTC.

J is TRBJ2-3 and V is TRBV6-5; D is perhaps TRBD2 (6 bases). The germline gives CDR1 MNHEY, CDR2 SVGAGI. The length of the CDR3 is 15 residues. Trimming took off 10 bases at V and 6 bases at J, with 23 bases between the two ends. The CDR3 sequence: CATLPKDWGVDTQYF. The CDR3, as DNA: TGTGCCACCCTCCCGAAGGACTGGGGGGTGGATACGCAGTATTTT.

The CDR3 region is CASSLAGVRSQPQHF. In DNA, the CDR3 is TGTGCCAGCAGTTTAGCGGGGGTTCGGAGTCAGCCCCAGCATTTT. The chain carries TRBV28 and TRBJ1-5; the D gene is possibly TRBD1 (5 bases). Trimming removed 2 bases from V and 6 bases from J, with 14 bases in between. The CDR3 is made up of 15 amino acids. The germline CDR1 and CDR2 sequences are MDHEN and SYDVKM.

The chain employs TRBV5-1 and TRBJ1-2, with D tentatively TRBD1 (6 bases). CDR1 SGHRS and CDR2 YFSETQ come from the germline V gene. The CDR3 contains 15 residues. Trimming left V 4 bases short and J 7 bases short, with 20 bases between. Here the CDR3 DNA reads TGCGCCAGCAGCCGACAGGACACCTCATCCAGTGGCTACACCTTC. Translating it yields CASSRQDTSSSGYTF.

This chain links TRBV29-1 with TRBJ1-2; D ambiguous. Per the germline V gene, CDR1 is SQVTM and CDR2 is ANQGSEA. Trimming removed 7 bases from V and 4 bases from J, with 16 bases in between. The CDR3 consists of 13 residues. Here the CDR3 reads CSDSAGEAYGYTF. The CDR3 DNA sequence: TGCAGCGATTCGGCCGGTGAGGCCTATGGCTACACCTTC.

The chain recombines TRBV19 with TRBJ1-5; no definite D call. V was trimmed by 3 bases and J by 1 base, leaving 10 bases between them. The CDR3 runs 15 residues. CDR1 and CDR2 (germline): LNHDA, SQIVND (reference sequence). The CDR3 DNA is TGTGCCAGTAGTATTGAGGTCGAAAGCAATCAGCCCCAGCATTTT. This translates into CASSIEVESNQPQHF. The full variable domain, rest sourced from reference TRBV19 and TRBJ1-5, is DGGITQSPKYLFRKEGQNVTLSCEQNLNHDAMYWYRQDPGQGLRLIYYSQIVNDFQKGDIAEGYSVSREKKESFPLTVTSAQKNPTAFYLCASSIEVESNQPQHFGDGTRLSIL.

This sequence joins TRBV10-1 and TRBJ2-7; D may be TRBD2 (6 bases). From germline, CDR1 is WNHNN and CDR2 SYGVQD (reference sequence). V was clipped by 0 bases and J by 1 base, with 7 bases between them. The CDR3 covers 14 residues. For the CDR3, the DNA is TGCGCCAGCAGTGAGTCGCGGGGTTCCTACGAGCAGTACTTC. It codes for CASSESRGSYEQYF.